The present T cell receptor (beta chain) was sequenced within a study of identifying expanded T cells in peripheral blood (dated by TCRdb to the late 2010s). For the wider study: Separate aliquots of the same genomic DNA pool were sequenced to produce technical replicates, and four replicates were compared in pairs.

The CDR3 spans 16 residues, from the cysteine through the phenylalanine. Of all the DNA, just the CDR3 is kept, 48 bases in frame from base 1. Sequences MNHNS (CDR1) and SASEGT (CDR2) are obtained from the germline V gene. V is shortened by 3 bases, J by 0 bases, and the region joining them spans 12 bases. Notes on this clone: Its antigen is not yet known. Base qualities are not recorded, but no much larger clone differs from it by a single base.

Here is what the overall study found, with its caveats: For all healthy donors, the variance in clone template counts between roughly 2-week samples rose significantly as total template count increased. The authors expected that over much longer intervals, such as months to years, biological variance in healthy repertoires might increase even further. Across all healthy-donor time intervals, the beta-binomial model significantly lowered both the number of clones called differentially abundant and the false-positive rate. The binomial model flagged 0.9 to 1.5 differentially abundant clones between technical replicates but roughly 15 over around two weeks and roughly 19 over four weeks.

No immune events, such as infections, were documented for the healthy donors during the collection period. To calibrate time-dependent variance in a beta-binomial model of T-cell clone differential abundance, blood repertoires from healthy donors were used as a training cohort. The training cohort included 10 or so healthy donors, of whom 3 were female and 7 were male. Donor ages ranged from about 29 to 70 years, with an average of about 40 years. Whole blood, obtained from a commercial supplier, was collected from each healthy donor at three time points spaced around 2 weeks apart. For immunosequencing, genomic DNA was extracted from unsorted whole blood. The immunoSEQ Assay, which uses bias-controlled multiplex PCR amplification of genomic DNA, was used to profile TCRbeta CDR3 regions. On the study's bioinformatics: To quantify the absolute abundance of each unique TCRbeta CDR3 region, the sequences were collapsed and filtered. Two models were used to test differential abundance: a binomial model (Fisher-equivalent) and a beta-binomial model that adds time-dependent variance fitted from healthy donors. Clones with fewer than 5 combined templates were removed, and differential abundance was called for clones with a Benjamini-Hochberg FDR below 0.01. Using the form v = (b*log(k)+a)^2, the beta-binomial variance was modeled as a function of the total template count across the two samples. Drawn from immuneACCESS, this table holds only the in-frame rearrangements with V and J called that TCRdb kept. Clones are partly lost; checked studies trace under half to an unresolved V gene and leave the rest unexplained. V, J and clone size are those of that table, while D and trimming were read from the DNA. This sample lists about 110,000 clones; 88% were detected once. The ten largest make up approximately 8% of the sample.

The receptor chain draws on TRBV6-1 and TRBJ1-3, with the D gene too uncertain to name. Sequencing was done on a sample of blood. The source of this sequence is a person aged 18-69 years in good health. The sequenced DNA: TGTGCCAGCAGTGATAAGGCCGCCATCTCTGGAAACACCATATATTTT. Its amino acids are CASSDKAAISGNTIYF.